A single sample is the source of the 24 T cell receptor beta chains below, sequenced in a study of shared clonotypes between healthy human individuals (dated by TCRdb to the early 2020s). Libraries were constructed by the immunoSEQ multiplex PCR assay. In its TCRdb copy, this immuneACCESS table keeps in-frame sequences only and misses some clones. Where compared with another copy, unresolved V genes explain less than half of these, and the others have no known cause. In this sample the table shows 950,000 to 1,100,000 clones, 75% to 85% of which occur a single time. Clones ranked in the top ten supply 0.6% to 0.75% of the sample. Sequencing was performed on memory CD4+ T cells from PBMCs. The cell subset or site tag for this specimen amounts to: CD45RA-negative fraction. The receptors were sampled from a man younger than 35 in good health. Some clones in this sample may be carry-over from other donors' samples.

This clone came up a few times. This rearrangement joins TRBV5-1 to TRBJ1-5; perhaps TRBD1 as D (5 bases). CDR1 is SGHRS, CDR2 YFSETQ, per germline. The CDR3 loop spans 15 amino acids. V lost 0 bases and J 0 bases, leaving 7 bases between the germline ends. CDR3 nucleotide sequence: TGCGCCAGCAGCTTGGGGGGGAATAGCAATCAGCCCCAGCATTTT. Protein sequence: CASSLGGNSNQPQHF.

V and J are TRBV4-1 and TRBJ1-4, with D perhaps matching TRBD1 (5 bases). V gave up 4 bases and J gave up 8 bases, with 11 bases separating them. This CDR3 region has 13 residues. Germline V gene lookup returns CDR1 MGHRA and CDR2 YSYEKL. The CDR3 coding sequence is TGCGCCAGCAGCCCTCTCCGGGGGGAAAAACTGTTTTTT. This encodes CASSPLRGEKLFF.

The chain links TRBV7-8 to TRBJ1-5; possibly TRBD1 for D (5 bases). The CDR3 runs to 15 residues. CDR1 is SGHVS, CDR2 FQNEAQ, per germline. V lost 5 bases and J 1 base, leaving 12 bases between the germline ends. The CDR3, as DNA: TGTGCCAGCAGCCGGGGGGGGGTGAGCAATCAGCCCCAGCATTTT. This sequence encodes CASSRGGVSNQPQHF.

The chain carries TRBV9 and TRBJ1-3; D might be TRBD1 (6 bases). The V gene's germline CDR1 is SGDLS and CDR2 YYNGEE. V was clipped by 0 bases and J by 4 bases, with 11 bases between them. The CDR3 length is 15 residues. The CDR3 nucleotides are TGTGCCAGCAGCGTAGATTGGGGGCCAGGAAACACCATATATTTT. This encodes CASSVDWGPGNTIYF.

The chain combines TRBV5-4 with TRBJ2-3; possible D gene TRBD1, 6 bases. This CDR3 is built from 17 residues. The germline V gene encodes CDR1 SGHNT and CDR2 YYREEE (reference sequence). Trimming stripped 4 bases from V and 4 bases from J, with 22 bases between. CDR3 bases: TGTGCCAGCAGCCTTATGTTCTCTAGACAGGAGCCAGATACGCAGTATTTT. Its protein product is CASSLMFSRQEPDTQYF.

There are a few counts of this clone. The rearrangement links TRBV5-1 to TRBJ2-2; D unclear. The germline V and J ends were trimmed by 0 bases and 6 bases, with 12 bases remaining between them. The CDR3 loop spans 15 amino acids. CDR1 SGHRS and CDR2 YFSETQ come from the germline V gene. DNA for the CDR3: TGCGCCAGCAGCTTGGATCGTAGTAGTTCCGGGGAGCTGTTTTTT. Translation: CASSLDRSSSGELFF.

The chain uses TRBV10-3 and TRBJ1-5; no clear D gene. Trimming removed 4 bases at V and 0 bases at J, with 4 bases between. CDR3 length: 13 amino acids. Germline V CDR1 and CDR2: ENHRY, SYGVKD. CDR3 sequence reads: CAISGDSNQPQHF. CDR3 DNA: TGTGCCATCAGTGGGGATAGCAATCAGCCCCAGCATTTT.

This chain joins TRBV7-9 and TRBJ1-1, with D uncertain. V lost 1 base and J lost 6, with 12 bases in between. Germline V gene data show CDR1 as SEHNR and CDR2 as FQNEAQ (reference sequence). The CDR3 consists of 14 residues. DNA for the CDR3: TGTGCCAGCAGCTTAGGTGGCAATAGCGCTGAAGCTTTCTTT. Translation gives CASSLGGNSAEAFF. Complete variable domain (other parts from reference TRBV7-9 and TRBJ1-1): DTGVSQNPRHKITKRGQNVTFRCDPISEHNRLYWYRQTLGQGPEFLTYFQNEAQLEKSRLLSDRFSAERPKGSFSTLEIQRTEQGDSAMYLCASSLGGNSAEAFFGQGTRLTVV.

As DNA, the CDR3 is TGTGCCAGCACCCTCGTAACAGGGATGGGCACTGAAGCTTTCTTT. This codes for CASTLVTGMGTEAFF. V is TRBV6-1 and J is TRBJ1-1, with D tentatively TRBD1 (6 bases). Germline assignment: CDR1 MNHNS and CDR2 SASEGT. This CDR3 spans 15 amino acids. Trimming took 7 bases from V and 4 from J, leaving 19 bases between them.

The CDR3 region has the DNA TGTGCCACCACTCTGGACAGTTCGGTGCAGTTCTTC. It specifies CATTLDSSVQFF. The rearrangement links TRBV2 to TRBJ2-1; the D gene is possibly TRBD1 (6 bases). CDR1 is SNHLY, CDR2 FYNNEI, per germline. V lost 10 bases to trimming and J lost 12 bases, with 19 bases between them. The length of the CDR3 is 12 residues.

This clone turned up a few times. The CDR3 loop is CATGGSGDTEAFF. In DNA, the CDR3 is TGTGCCACCGGCGGGAGTGGGGACACTGAAGCTTTCTTT. V usage is TRBV10-3 and J usage is TRBJ1-1; no firm D call. CDR1 and CDR2 (germline): ENHRY, SYGVKD. V lost 10 bases and J lost 3, with 15 bases in between. CDR3 size: 13 residues.

A remark on this clone: A much more abundant neighbour one base away suggests this may be a read error. This CDR3 is also generated by other DNA sequences in the sample. V gene TRBV7-3 combines with J gene TRBJ1-1, with unresolved D. Trimming left V 1 base short and J 1 base short, with 4 bases between. From germline, CDR1 is SGHTA and CDR2 FQGTGA. This CDR3 is built from 13 residues. CDR3 sequence: CASSLRQNTEAFF. CDR3 nucleotide sequence: TGTGCCAGCAGCTTAAGACAGAACACTGAAGCTTTCTTT.

This clone was seen at least ten times. In the same sample, other DNA sequences code for this CDR3. This rearrangement joins TRBV6-6 to TRBJ2-7, with 7 bases lining up with TRBD1. V shed 6 bases and J 3 bases; nucleotides not matched to a gene: 8. Germline assignment: CDR1 MNHNY and CDR2 SVGAGI (reference sequence). The length of the CDR3 is 14 residues. CDR3: CASRMGDSYYEQYF. In DNA form, the CDR3 reads TGTGCCAGCAGGATGGGGGACAGCTACTACGAGCAGTACTTC.

The gene calls are TRBV5-1 and TRBJ2-2; D tentatively reads TRBD1 or TRBD2 (5 bases each). The germline CDR1 and CDR2 sequences are SGHRS and YFSETQ. The V and J ends lost 4 bases and 0 bases respectively, with 10 bases between them. This CDR3 spans 15 amino acids. The CDR3 region has the DNA TGCGCCAGCAGCCGGGGCACCTCGAACACCGGGGAGCTGTTTTTT. Translating gives CASSRGTSNTGELFF.

V gene TRBV5-1 combines with J gene TRBJ1-2; D gene unclear. The V end was cut by 0 bases, the J end by 4 bases, with 10 bases between. Germline CDR1 reads SGHRS; CDR2 reads YFSETQ. CDR3 size: 14 residues. The CDR3, as DNA: TGCGCCAGCAGCTTGGCCGCAGAACCCTATGGCTACACCTTC. It encodes CASSLAAEPYGYTF.

The rearrangement joins TRBV4-1 to TRBJ2-1; 8 bases fit TRBD2. V shed 0 bases and J 3 bases; nucleotides not matched to a gene: 16. CDR1 is MGHRA, CDR2 YSYEKL, per germline. The CDR3 consists of 20 residues. The DNA of the CDR3 is TGCGCCAGCAGCCAAGATGTTGTGGGAGAGCGGGAGAGGGGCTACAATGAGCAGTTCTTC. The encoded protein is CASSQDVVGERERGYNEQFF.

A few counts support this clone. The chain employs TRBV29-1 and TRBJ2-1, with 7 bases fitting TRBD2. Germline lookup yields CDR1 SQVTM and CDR2 ANQGSEA. V dropped 7 bases and J dropped 4; count of bases not matched to a gene: 10. The CDR3 covers 14 residues. As DNA, the CDR3 is TGCAGCGGGATTGCGGGAGTGGGGTACAATGAGCAGTTCTTC. Translated: CSGIAGVGYNEQFF.

This clone showed up just a few times. This chain joins TRBV11-2 and TRBJ2-7, with unresolved D. The germline V gene encodes CDR1 SGHAT and CDR2 FQNNGV. The CDR3 runs to 14 residues. The ends were cut back, 5 bases at V and 0 bases at J, with 11 bases in the middle. The CDR3 region has the DNA TGTGCCAGCAGCCCTACTATCCGCTCCTACGAGCAGTACTTC. As protein: CASSPTIRSYEQYF. Complete variable domain (other parts from reference TRBV11-2 and TRBJ2-7): EAGVAQSPRYKIIEKRQSVAFWCNPISGHATLYWYQQILGQGPKLLIQFQNNGVVDDSQLPKDRFSAERLKGVDSTLKIQPAKLEDSAVYLCASSPTIRSYEQYFGPGTRLTVT.

The gene calls are TRBV6-5 and TRBJ1-2; D ambiguous. The germline V gene encodes CDR1 MNHEY and CDR2 SVGAGI. Trimming removed 2 bases from V and 3 bases from J, with 13 bases in between. CDR3 length equals 15 residues. The DNA for the CDR3 is TGTGCCAGCAGTTACCTTTCCCCCATCGACTATGGCTACACCTTC. Protein: CASSYLSPIDYGYTF.

This sequence joins TRBV19 and TRBJ1-2, with 9 bases fitting TRBD1. Germline CDR1 is LNHDA and CDR2 is SQIVND (reference sequence). The V segment lost 4 bases and the J segment 4 bases; nucleotides outside the gene matches: 7. The CDR3 extends over 15 amino acids. CDR3: CASSSPGQGGYGYTF. As DNA, the CDR3 is TGTGCCAGTAGTAGCCCGGGACAGGGTGGCTATGGCTACACCTTC.

The chain links TRBV11-2 to TRBJ2-1; 8 bases are shared with TRBD2. CDR1 SGHAT and CDR2 FQNNGV come from the germline V gene. V lost 5 bases to trimming and J lost 7 bases; unmatched junction nucleotides: 13. The length of the CDR3 is 16 residues. The CDR3 loop is CASSPLGASGFNEQFF. CDR3 DNA: TGTGCCAGCAGCCCATTGGGAGCTAGCGGGTTTAATGAGCAGTTCTTC. The full variable domain, rest sourced from reference TRBV11-2 and TRBJ2-1, is EAGVAQSPRYKIIEKRQSVAFWCNPISGHATLYWYQQILGQGPKLLIQFQNNGVVDDSQLPKDRFSAERLKGVDSTLKIQPAKLEDSAVYLCASSPLGASGFNEQFFGPGTRLTVL.

The rearrangement links TRBV6-5 to TRBJ1-4, with D perhaps matching TRBD1 (6 bases). V was trimmed by 4 bases and J by 6 bases, leaving 12 bases between them. The CDR3 runs 14 residues. Germline V gene sequence: CDR1 MNHEY, CDR2 SVGAGI. In DNA form, the CDR3 reads TGTGCCAGCAGTTTAGACAGGACGTATGAAAAACTGTTTTTT. Translation: CASSLDRTYEKLFF.

V usage is TRBV7-3 and J usage is TRBJ2-7; 7 bases are shared with TRBD2. The CDR3 totals 15 residues. Trimming removed 5 bases from V and 1 base from J; junction bases left unmatched: 8. Germline lookup yields CDR1 SGHTA and CDR2 FQGTGA. The CDR3 nucleotides read TGTGCCAGCAGCCCCCGGGGCGGGGGATCCTACGAGCAGTACTTC. It encodes CASSPRGGGSYEQYF. Full variable domain (rest looked up from reference TRBV7-3 and TRBJ2-7): GAGVSQTPSNKVTEKGKYVELRCDPISGHTALYWYRQSLGQGPEFLIYFQGTGAADDSGLPNDRFFAVRPEGSVSTLKIQRTERGDSAVYLCASSPRGGGSYEQYFGPGTRLTVT.

V and J are TRBV6-1 and TRBJ2-1, with D hard to call. The CDR3 extends over 14 amino acids. Trimming cost V 3 bases and J 6 bases, with 12 bases left between them. Germline values: CDR1 MNHNS, CDR2 SASEGT. The CDR3 DNA reads as TGTGCCAGCAGTGATCAGTTTCTCCGCAATGAGCAGTTCTTC. Translated: CASSDQFLRNEQFF.